The clone carrying this TCR beta chain appeared many times. The authors built TCR beta libraries using iRepertoire HTBI primers and Arm-PCR of CDR3 regions. TCRdb recomputed calls from the multiplex PCR reads with MiXCR, one row per CDR3 protein. This table has about 300,000 distinct CDR3 sequences, roughly 21% appearing once. CDR3 length: 16 residues. V lost 5 bases and J lost 0, with 14 bases in between. Germline V gene sequence: CDR1 MDHEN, CDR2 SYDVKM. This record comes from a study of regulatory T cells in long-lasting Graves disease. Time point indicated: persistent/refractory GD, antithyroid drugs over 5 years with positive TRAb. PBMC RNA served as the TCR library source.

The genes are TRBV28 and TRBJ1-5; tentative D call: TRBD1 (5 bases). This clonotype was sampled from a female donor with Graves disease. The input for sequencing was peripheral blood mononuclear cells (PBMCs), taken when the disease was refractory, from a patient treated with antithyroid drugs. CDR3 loop: CASSIRTGYSNQPQHF. The CDR3 nucleotides read TGTGCCAGCAGTATCAGAACAGGATATAGCAATCAGCCCCAGCATTTT.